A selection of T cell receptor beta chains follows, all from one sample in a study of OX40 agonist ivuxolimab in advanced cancers. Using immunoSEQ multiplex PCR, the repertoire was profiled, and TCRdb retains in-frame clones only, with some absent. The data contain just over 95,000 clones, 90% of them singletons. The specimen comprised CD4+ or CD8+ T cells sorted from blood, sampled in a trial of the OX40 agonist ivuxolimab. These TCRs come from an adult with an advanced solid tumor such as melanoma, head and neck, liver or kidney cancer. Both conserved end residues are part of each CDR3. The D gene is left open where the match is weak. Clone sizes are given selectively: once, few, many, or a class where the clone is expanded.

NA	TRBV19	NA	TRBJ2-1	15	TGTGCCAGTAGTATCCAGACTAAGGCCTACAATGAGCAGTTCTTC	CASSIQTKAYNEQFF
TRBD2	TRBV7-9	NA	TRBJ2-7	14	TGTGCCAGCAGCCACTGGACTAGCGGGGAAGAGCAGTACTTC	CASSHWTSGEEQYF
NA	TRBV5-4	NA	TRBJ2-2	13	TGTGCCAGCAGTTCAGACACAGCCGGGGAGCTGTTTTTT	CASSSDTAGELFF
NA	TRBV30	NA	TRBJ1-4	16	TGTGCGGGGGGATGGGTCTCCACCGCAACTAATGAAAAACTGTTTTTT	CAGGWVSTATNEKLFF
NA	TRBV28	NA	TRBJ1-2	14	TGTGCCAGCGAACCAATGGGCAGGAACTATGGCTACACCTTC	CASEPMGRNYGYTF
NA	TRBV18	NA	TRBJ1-1	10	TGTGCCAGCTCGGCTACCGAAGCTTTCTTT	CASSATEAFF
NA	TRBV6-1	NA	TRBJ2-3	15	TGTGCCAGCAGTGAATCACAGCAAGATGGAGATACGCAGTATTTT	CASSESQQDGDTQYF
NA	TRBV6-5	NA	TRBJ1-1	13	TGTGCCAGCAGTTACTCGATACTCACTGAAGCTTTCTTT	CASSYSILTEAFF
NA	TRBV2	NA	TRBJ2-1	14	TGTGCCAGCACCATCCAGGGCTCCTACAATGAGCAGTTCTTC	CASTIQGSYNEQFF
NA	TRBV6-5	NA	TRBJ2-7	12	TGTGCCAGCAGTTACTCGAGAGGCGAGCAGTACTTC	CASSYSRGEQYF
TRBD1	TRBV6-1	NA	TRBJ1-1	18	TGTGCCAGCAGTGAAAATCTTGGCTACAGGGGGGTAGGCACTGAAGCTTTCTTT	CASSENLGYRGVGTEAFF
NA	TRBV5-4	NA	TRBJ2-7	14	TGTGCCAGCAGCGGGCCCATAGGGTCCCACGAGCAGTACTTC	CASSGPIGSHEQYF
NA	TRBV5-1	NA	TRBJ1-6	15	TGCGCCAGCAGCTTGGTGGGGACCCCCCGGGATCCCCTCCACTTT	CASSLVGTPRDPLHF
TRBD2	TRBV7-9	NA	TRBJ2-3	16	TGTGCCAGCAGCCAACGGACTAGCGGAAGCACAGATACGCAGTATTTT	CASSQRTSGSTDTQYF
TRBD1	TRBV11-3	NA	TRBJ2-5	16	TGTGCCAGCAGCTTCGGGACAGGGTCCGAAGGAGAGACCCAGTACTTC	CASSFGTGSEGETQYF
NA	TRBV19	NA	TRBJ2-2	13	TGTGCCAGTAGTATAGAGGGCACCGGGGAGCTGTTTTTT	CASSIEGTGELFF
NA	TRBV5-1	NA	TRBJ2-7	14	TGCGCCAGCAGCGACAGGAGGAGCTCCTACGAGCAGTGCTTC	CASSDRRSSYEQCF
NA	TRBV9	NA	TRBJ1-6	13	TGTGCCAGCAGCGTAGCTTTGAGGGGGGCCCTCCACTTT	CASSVALRGALHF
NA	TRBV6-1	NA	TRBJ2-1	13	TGTGCCAGCAGTTTAAACGTAGGTGGTGAGCAGTTCTTC	CASSLNVGGEQFF
NA	TRBV10-1	NA	TRBJ2-3	14	TGCGCCAGCAGTGATGGCGGCTACACAGATACGCAGTATTTT	CASSDGGYTDTQYF
NA	TRBV19	NA	TRBJ2-2	14	TGTGCCAGTATCCAGGGTGCCGGCACCGGGGAGCTGTTTTTT	CASIQGAGTGELFF
TRBD2	TRBV7-6	NA	TRBJ2-1	19	TGTGCCAGCAGCTTAGACTCTCTAGCGGGGGTCTTTATAAACAATGAGCAGTTCTTC	CASSLDSLAGVFINNEQFF
NA	TRBV7-6	NA	TRBJ1-5	14	TGTGCCAGCAGTCCAGTGGAGGGTCATCAGCCCCAGCATTTT	CASSPVEGHQPQHF
TRBD2	TRBV5-1	NA	TRBJ2-5	15	TGCGCCAGCAGCACCGCTAGCGGGAGCTTGGAGACCCAGTACTTC	CASSTASGSLETQYF
NA	TRBV6-5	NA	TRBJ1-2	13	TGTGCCAGCCGTTTGGGCCCGAACTATGGCTACACCTTC	CASRLGPNYGYTF
TRBD2	TRBV7-2	NA	TRBJ2-7	17	TGTGCCAGCAGCTTAGGTGGGCTAGCGGGAGACGGTTACGAGCAGTACTTC	CASSLGGLAGDGYEQYF
TRBD1	TRBV5-1	NA	TRBJ2-3	14	TGCGCCAGCGCGGGGACAGGGGTCCCAGATACGCAGTATTTT	CASAGTGVPDTQYF
NA	TRBV19	NA	TRBJ2-1	11	TGTGCCAGTAGTATATACAATGAGCAGTTCTTC	CASSIYNEQFF
NA	TRBV27	once	TRBJ1-2	15	TGTGCCAGCAGTCCGCCGGGCATCGCCGAGGAGGGCTACACCTTC	CASSPPGIAEEGYTF
NA	TRBV25-1	NA	TRBJ1-2	11	TGTGCCAGCTACGGGACGTTGGGCTACACCTTC	CASYGTLGYTF
TRBD1	TRBV15	NA	TRBJ1-2	15	TGTGCCACCAGCAGGCCGGGACAGAGTAACTATGGCTACACCTTC	CATSRPGQSNYGYTF
NA	TRBV6-5	once	TRBJ2-1	15	TGTGCCAGCAGTTACTTTATCGGGACCGTCCATGAGCAGTTCTTC	CASSYFIGTVHEQFF
NA	TRBV28	NA	TRBJ1-1	14	TGTGCCAGCGGCAGCGGGGGGCGATACACTGAAGCTTTCTTT	CASGSGGRYTEAFF
NA	TRBV7-2	NA	TRBJ1-2	14	TGTGCCAGCAGCACAAACAGGGTTAACTATGGCTACACCTTC	CASSTNRVNYGYTF
TRBD2	TRBV9	NA	TRBJ2-1	16	TGTGCCAGCAGCGTAGGGACTAGCGGGAGTAGCAATGAGCAGTTCTTC	CASSVGTSGSSNEQFF
TRBD1	TRBV5-1	NA	TRBJ2-3	14	TGCGCCACCCGGCCAGGGGGCGTCACAGATACGCAGTATTTT	CATRPGGVTDTQYF
NA	TRBV16	NA	TRBJ2-6	16	TGTGCCAGCAGCTTTAGCCTACAAAGTCGGGCCAACGTCCTGACTTTC	CASSFSLQSRANVLTF